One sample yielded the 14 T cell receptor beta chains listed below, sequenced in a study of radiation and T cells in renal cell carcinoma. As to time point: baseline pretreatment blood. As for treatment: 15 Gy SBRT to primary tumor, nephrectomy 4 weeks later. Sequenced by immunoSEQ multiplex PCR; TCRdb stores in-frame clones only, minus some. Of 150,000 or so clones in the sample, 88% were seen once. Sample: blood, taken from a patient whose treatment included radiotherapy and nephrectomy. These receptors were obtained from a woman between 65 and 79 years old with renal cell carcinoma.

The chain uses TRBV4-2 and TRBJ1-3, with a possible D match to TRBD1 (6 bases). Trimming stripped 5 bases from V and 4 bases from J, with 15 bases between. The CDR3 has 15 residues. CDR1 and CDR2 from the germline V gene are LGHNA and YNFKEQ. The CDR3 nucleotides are TGTGCCAGCAGCTTGGGGGCAGAATCAGGAAACACCATATATTTT. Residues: CASSLGAESGNTIYF.

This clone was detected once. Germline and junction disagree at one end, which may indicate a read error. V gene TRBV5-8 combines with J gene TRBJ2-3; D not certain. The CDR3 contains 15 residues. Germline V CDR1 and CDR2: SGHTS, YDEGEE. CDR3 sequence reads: CASSLLKASTDTQYF. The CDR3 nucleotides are TGTGCCAGCAGCTTACTCAAGGCCAGCACGGATACGCAGTATTTT.

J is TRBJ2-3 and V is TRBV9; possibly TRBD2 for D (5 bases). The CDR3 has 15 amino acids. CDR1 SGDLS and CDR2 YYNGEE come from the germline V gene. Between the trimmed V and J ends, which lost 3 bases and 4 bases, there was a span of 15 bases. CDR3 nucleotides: TGTGCCAGCAGCGGTGAAATGGAGGTAGCAGATACGCAGTATTTT. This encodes CASSGEMEVADTQYF.

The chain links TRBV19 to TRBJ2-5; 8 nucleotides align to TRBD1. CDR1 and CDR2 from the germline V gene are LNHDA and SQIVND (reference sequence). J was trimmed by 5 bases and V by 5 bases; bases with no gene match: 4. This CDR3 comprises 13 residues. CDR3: CASSPTGVETQYF. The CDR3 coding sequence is TGTGCCAGTAGTCCGACAGGGGTCGAGACCCAGTACTTC. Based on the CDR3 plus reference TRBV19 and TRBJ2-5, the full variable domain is DGGITQSPKYLFRKEGQNVTLSCEQNLNHDAMYWYRQDPGQGLRLIYYSQIVNDFQKGDIAEGYSVSREKKESFPLTVTSAQKNPTAFYLCASSPTGVETQYFGPGTRLLVL.

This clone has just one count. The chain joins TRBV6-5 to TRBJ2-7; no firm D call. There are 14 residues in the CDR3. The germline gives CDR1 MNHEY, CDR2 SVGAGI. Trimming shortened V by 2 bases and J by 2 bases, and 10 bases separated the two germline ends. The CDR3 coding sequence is TGTGCCAGCAGTTACATGGACGGTGCCTACGAGCAGTACTTC. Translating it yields CASSYMDGAYEQYF.

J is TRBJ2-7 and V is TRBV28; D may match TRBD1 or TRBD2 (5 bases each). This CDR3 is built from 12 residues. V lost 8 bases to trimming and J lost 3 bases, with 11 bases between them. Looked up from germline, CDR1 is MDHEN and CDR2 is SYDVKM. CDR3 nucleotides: TGTGCCAGCGGGACCCCTGTCTACGAGCAGTACTTC. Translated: CASGTPVYEQYF.

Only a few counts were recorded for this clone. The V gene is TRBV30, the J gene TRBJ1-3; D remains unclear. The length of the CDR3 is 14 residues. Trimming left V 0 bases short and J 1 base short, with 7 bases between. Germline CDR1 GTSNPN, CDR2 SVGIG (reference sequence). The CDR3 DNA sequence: TGTGCCTGGAGTGTACCAGGTTCTGGAAACACCATATATTTT. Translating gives CAWSVPGSGNTIYF. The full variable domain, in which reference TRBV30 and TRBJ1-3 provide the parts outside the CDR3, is SQTIHQWPATLVQPVGSPLSLECTVEGTSNPNLYWYRQAAGRGLQLLFYSVGIGQISSEVPQNLSASRPQDRQFILSSKKLLLSDSGFYLCAWSVPGSGNTIYFGEGSWLTVV.

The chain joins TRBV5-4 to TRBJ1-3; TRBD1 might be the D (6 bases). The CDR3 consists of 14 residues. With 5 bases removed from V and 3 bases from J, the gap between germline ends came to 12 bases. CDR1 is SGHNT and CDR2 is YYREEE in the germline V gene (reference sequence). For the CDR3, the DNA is TGTGCCAGCAGGAGGGGGGCGGATGGAAACACCATATATTTT. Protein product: CASRRGADGNTIYF.

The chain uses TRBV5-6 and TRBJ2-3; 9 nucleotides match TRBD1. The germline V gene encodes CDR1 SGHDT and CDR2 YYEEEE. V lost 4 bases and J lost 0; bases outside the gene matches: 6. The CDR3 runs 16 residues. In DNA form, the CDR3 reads TGTGCCAGCAGCCAGCCGGGACAGGGAAGCACAGATACGCAGTATTTT. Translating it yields CASSQPGQGSTDTQYF.

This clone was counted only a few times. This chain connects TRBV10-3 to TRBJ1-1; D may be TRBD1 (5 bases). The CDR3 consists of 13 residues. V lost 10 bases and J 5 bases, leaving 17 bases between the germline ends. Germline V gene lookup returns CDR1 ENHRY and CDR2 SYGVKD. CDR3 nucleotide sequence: TGTGCCACCCGGGGGGTGGTGGCGACTGAAGCTTTCTTT. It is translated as CATRGVVATEAFF.

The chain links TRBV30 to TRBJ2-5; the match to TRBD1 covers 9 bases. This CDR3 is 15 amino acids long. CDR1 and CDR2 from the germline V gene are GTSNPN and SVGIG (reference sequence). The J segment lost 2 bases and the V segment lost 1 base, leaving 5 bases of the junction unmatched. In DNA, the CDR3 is TGTGCCTGGAGTGGGGGACAGGGAGGACAAGAGACCCAGTACTTC. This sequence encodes CAWSGGQGGQETQYF. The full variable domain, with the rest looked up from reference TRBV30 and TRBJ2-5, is SQTIHQWPATLVQPVGSPLSLECTVEGTSNPNLYWYRQAAGRGLQLLFYSVGIGQISSEVPQNLSASRPQDRQFILSSKKLLLSDSGFYLCAWSGGQGGQETQYFGPGTRLLVL.

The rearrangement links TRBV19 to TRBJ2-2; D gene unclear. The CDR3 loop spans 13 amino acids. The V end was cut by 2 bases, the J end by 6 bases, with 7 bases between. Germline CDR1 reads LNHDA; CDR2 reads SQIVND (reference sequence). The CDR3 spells CASSIRGPGELFF. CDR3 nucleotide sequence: TGTGCCAGTAGTATAAGAGGTCCCGGGGAGCTGTTTTTT.

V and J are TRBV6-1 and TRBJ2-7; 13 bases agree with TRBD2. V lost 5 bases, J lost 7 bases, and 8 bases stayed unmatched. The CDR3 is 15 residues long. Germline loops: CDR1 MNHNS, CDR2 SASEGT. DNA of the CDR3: TGTGCCAGCAGTCCTCCGGGACTAGCGGGGAATGAGCAGTACTTC. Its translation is CASSPPGLAGNEQYF.

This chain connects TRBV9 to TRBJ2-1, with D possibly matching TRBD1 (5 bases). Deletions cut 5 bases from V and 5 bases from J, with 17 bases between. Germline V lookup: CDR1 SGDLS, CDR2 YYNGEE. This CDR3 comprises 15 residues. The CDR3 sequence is CASRSTGVPHNEQFF. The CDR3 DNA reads TGTGCCAGCAGGTCTACAGGAGTACCGCACAATGAGCAGTTCTTC.